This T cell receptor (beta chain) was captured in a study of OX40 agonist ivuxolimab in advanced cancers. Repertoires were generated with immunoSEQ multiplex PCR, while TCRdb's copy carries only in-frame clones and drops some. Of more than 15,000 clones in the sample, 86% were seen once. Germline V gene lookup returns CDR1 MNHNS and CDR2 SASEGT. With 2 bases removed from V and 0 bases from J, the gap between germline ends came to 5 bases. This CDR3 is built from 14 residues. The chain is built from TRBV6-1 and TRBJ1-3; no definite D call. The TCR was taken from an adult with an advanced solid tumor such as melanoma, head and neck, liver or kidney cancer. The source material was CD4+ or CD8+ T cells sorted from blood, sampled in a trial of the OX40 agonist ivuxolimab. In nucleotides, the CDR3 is TGTGCCAGCAGTGAAAGCGGCTCTGGAAACACCATATATTTT. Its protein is CASSESGSGNTIYF.